These 23 T cell receptor delta chains were all obtained from the same sample, sequenced in a study of gammadelta T cells in human blood. TCRdb processed the RT-PCR reads again with the CATT caller. Of 450 or so delta-chain clones listed, about 14% are singletons. Sequenced input: non-Vgamma9Vdelta2 gamma-delta T cells from infant blood. All receptors come from a human donor.

This clone rates as large. This chain connects TRDV1 to TRDJ1, with 8 bases lining up with TRDD3. Germline V gene sequence: CDR1 TSWWSYY, CDR2 QGS. V lost 0 bases to trimming and J lost 0 bases; unmatched junction nucleotides: 12. This CDR3 has 19 residues. The CDR3 spells CALGELKSTGGPHTDKLIF. The DNA for the CDR3 is TGTGCTCTTGGGGAACTAAAGAGTACTGGGGGGCCACACACCGATAAACTCATCTTT.

The table lists this clone with a few counts. The mismatch at residue 5 between this DNA's translation and the TCRdb protein of a much larger clone likely reflects a read error; the protein shown is translated from the DNA. The chain joins TRDV1 to TRDJ1, with D possibly matching TRDD3 (6 bases). The germline V gene has CDR1 TSWWSYY and CDR2 QGS. The V end lost 4 bases, the J end lost 1 base, and 34 bases lay between the germline ends. The CDR3 loop spans 22 amino acids. The CDR3, as DNA: TGTGCTCTTGGGGCAATGGTCCGTTGGGGTGGGGATCGATCTCGGTGCACCGATAAACTCATCTTT. Protein product: CALGAMVRWGGDRSRCTDKLIF.

As regards this clone: A far larger clone differs by one base, so this is likely a read error. This chain links TRDV1 with TRDJ1; no definite D call. Germline lookup yields CDR1 TSWWSYY and CDR2 QGS. The CDR3 totals 14 residues. The CDR3 nucleotides are TGTGCTCTTGGGGAAGGAAGGTCCACCAATAAACTCATCTTT. Its translation is CALGEGRSTNKLIF.

Relative to its sample, this clone is large. This chain uses TRDV1 with TRDJ1, with TRDD3 matching 8 bases. The V gene's germline CDR1 is TSWWSYY and CDR2 QGS. This CDR3 comprises 21 residues. The junction had 18 bases not matched to a gene; V was cut back by 0 bases and J by 0 bases. The CDR3 DNA reads as TGTGCTCTTGGGGAACTAACAGTCGGATCCTGGGGGGATATCAACACCGATAAACTCATCTTT. Translated: CALGELTVGSWGDINTDKLIF.

This clone was counted between two and nine times. The protein TCRdb lists belongs to a much larger clone and differs from this DNA's translation at residue 7, which points to a read error; the protein shown is made from the DNA. V gene TRAV29/DV5 combines with J gene TRDJ1, with 12 nucleotides matching TRDD3. J lost 2 bases, V lost 0 bases, and 23 bases had no gene match. Germline V gene lookup returns CDR1 NSMFDY and CDR2 ISSIKDK. This CDR3 has 22 amino acids. The CDR3, as DNA: TGTGCAGCAAGCGCGAGCTTCCATCTTTACTGGGGGATACTGTCGGGGACCGATAAACTCATCTTT. It codes for CAASASFHLYWGILSGTDKLIF.

In this sample, this clone is large (0.1 to 1%). The chain carries TRDV1 and TRDJ1; TRDD3 matches 13 bases. V shed 0 bases, J shed 3 bases, and the junction held 19 bases outside the gene matches. The CDR3 contains 22 residues. Germline-derived CDR1 and CDR2 are TSWWSYY and QGS. DNA of the CDR3: TGTGCTCTTGGGGAACTCTGCCGTACTACTGGGGGATACGCCGTCTTACCCGATAAACTCATCTTT. Translation: CALGELCRTTGGYAVLPDKLIF.

This clone is categorized as large (0.1 to 1%). This chain uses TRDV1 with TRDJ1; D remains unclear. Germline V gene data show CDR1 as TSWWSYY and CDR2 as QGS. The CDR3 sequence is 19 residues long. The V gene lost 3 bases and the J gene lost 0 bases, with 23 bases spanning the gap. The CDR3 DNA reads as TGTGCTCTTGGGGATCGTTCTCCCTCCTCCGGTAGGGACACCGATAAACTCATCTTT. Translation gives CALGDRSPSSGRDTDKLIF.

By share of the sample, this clone is hyperexpanded. This same CDR3 is encoded by further DNA sequences in the sample. The chain has TRDV1 and TRDJ1, with TRDD3 as a possible D gene (6 bases). Trimming took off 2 bases at V and 2 bases at J, with 27 bases between the two ends. Germline values: CDR1 TSWWSYY, CDR2 QGS. The CDR3 runs to 20 residues. The CDR3 region has the DNA TGTGCTCTTGGGGAAACGATCTCTGGGCATGGATACCTCCCTACCGATAAACTCATCTTT. Amino acids: CALGETISGHGYLPTDKLIF.

On this clone: This sequence is one base from a far larger clone and is likely a read error. The genes are TRDV1 and TRDJ2; 12 bases match TRDD3. V dropped 0 bases and J dropped 2; count of bases not matched to a gene: 19. The CDR3 is made up of 23 amino acids. The germline gives CDR1 TSWWSYY, CDR2 QGS. CDR3: CALGELTHTPYWGILSLTAQLFF. CDR3 nucleotide sequence: TGTGCTCTTGGGGAACTAACACATACCCCCTACTGGGGGATACTTTCATTGACAGCACAACTCTTCTTT.

For this clone: This likely traces to a read error, being one base from a far larger clone. The chain links TRDV1 to TRDJ1; TRDD3 aligns across 10 bases. The germline CDR1 and CDR2 sequences are TSWWSYY and QGS. CDR3 length equals 19 residues. CDR3 coding DNA: TGTGCTCTTGGGGTAGTTACGAAAGTCTACTGGGGGATCACCAATAAACTCATCTTT. Its protein is CALGVVTKVYWGITNKLIF.

By proportion, this clone is hyperexpanded. The chain links TRDV1 to TRDJ1; possible D gene TRDD2, 6 bases. This CDR3 spans 21 amino acids. Germline V gene sequence: CDR1 TSWWSYY, CDR2 QGS. V shed 4 bases and J shed 0 bases, with 30 bases lying between them. The CDR3 nucleotides read TGTGCTCTTGGGGGCAAGGCCTTCCACACTCCTATGTCGCGGTACACCGATAAACTCATCTTT. Its translation: CALGGKAFHTPMSRYTDKLIF.

Notes on this clone: A far more abundant clone sits one base away, making this likely a read error. This chain joins TRDV1 and TRDJ1; TRDD2 might be the D (5 bases). The CDR3 consists of 18 residues. V dropped 5 bases and J dropped 0 bases, with 22 bases sitting between them. Germline V CDR1 and CDR2: TSWWSYY, QGS. The CDR3 region is CALGPQCPTLNYTDKLIF. CDR3 in DNA: TGTGCTCTTGGGCCCCAGTGCCCTACGCTCAACTACACCGATAAACTCATCTTT.

This clone was seen only once. A far larger clone is one base from this, pointing to a likely read error. The V and J genes are TRDV1 and TRDJ1, with 13 bases fitting TRDD3. The length of the CDR3 is 23 residues. CDR1 and CDR2 from the germline V gene are TSWWSYY and QGS. V lost 4 bases and J lost 3; bases outside the gene matches: 26. The CDR3 region is CALGGRGTIRLGDTRIYPDKLIF. The CDR3 coding sequence is TGTGCTCTTGGGGGAAGAGGGACCATCCGACTGGGGGATACGCGGATTTACCCCGATAAACTCATCTTT.

This clone is labeled large. Other nucleotide sequences in the sample specify the same CDR3. V is TRDV1 and J is TRDJ1; D may be TRDD2 (6 bases). From germline, CDR1 is TSWWSYY and CDR2 QGS. Trimming took off 1 base at V and 0 bases at J, with 42 bases between the two ends. The CDR3 runs 26 residues. The CDR3 here is CALGEPPIPKPKGLRSLSPYTDKLIF. The CDR3 DNA is TGTGCTCTTGGGGAACCCCCAATTCCTAAGCCTAAGGGATTGAGGAGCCTATCCCCGTACACCGATAAACTCATCTTT.

As to this clone: It differs at one base from a far larger clone, so likely a read error. V and J are TRDV1 and TRDJ2; D not certain. Germline CDR1 and CDR2: TSWWSYY and QGS. V gave up 3 bases and J gave up 0 bases, with 8 bases separating them. CDR3 length: 15 amino acids. The CDR3 DNA reads TGTGCTCTTGGGGAGTGCCTTACTTTGACAGCACAACTCTTCTTT. Translating it yields CALGECLTLTAQLFF.

This clone has more than one count but fewer than ten. A read error is the likely source, as a far larger clone sits one nucleotide away. The sample has other DNA sequences that encode this CDR3 too. The rearrangement uses TRDV1 and TRDJ1, with D perhaps matching TRDD3 (6 bases). The germline CDR1 and CDR2 sequences are TSWWSYY and QGS. The V end was cut by 1 base, the J end by 2 bases, with 17 bases between. This CDR3 is built from 17 residues. The CDR3 region has the DNA TGTGCTCTTGGGGAACACGGGCCTACGCTGGGGACCGATAAACTCATCTTT. Its translation: CALGEHGPTLGTDKLIF.

Note on this clone: This likely stems from a read error, as it lies one base from a far larger clone. The rearrangement links TRAV38-2/DV8 to TRDJ1; TRDD3 is a possible D gene (5 bases). Germline CDR1 and CDR2: TSESDYY and QEAYKQQN. V lost 0 bases and J lost 1, with 10 bases in between. The CDR3 is 15 residues long. The CDR3 here is CAYRSGGLCTDKLIF. The CDR3 coding sequence is TGTGCTTATAGGAGCGGGGGGTTGTGCACCGATAAACTCATCTTT.

This clone was seen only a few times. This DNA translates differently at residue 9 from the TCRdb protein, which is that of a much larger clone; a read error is likely, and the protein shown is the DNA's own translation. The chain combines TRDV1 with TRDJ1, with 9 bases matching TRDD2. Trimming at V came to 4 bases and at J to 0 bases, leaving 24 bases not matched to a gene. Germline-derived CDR1 and CDR2 are TSWWSYY and QGS. The CDR3 extends over 22 amino acids. The CDR3 protein is CALGVGRFTFLRDRNYTDKLIF. As DNA, the CDR3 is TGTGCTCTTGGGGTAGGACGATTCACCTTCCTACGAGACCGTAATTACACCGATAAACTCATCTTT.

By proportion, this clone is hyperexpanded. The chain links TRDV1 to TRDJ1, with 9 nucleotides matching TRDD3. The CDR3 sequence is 18 residues long. Germline values: CDR1 TSWWSYY, CDR2 QGS. V was clipped by 0 bases and J by 0 bases; unmatched bases: 8. The CDR3 coding sequence is TGTGCTCTTGGGGAACTTGCGGGGGGATACCCGTACACCGATAAACTCATCTTT. Translation: CALGELAGGYPYTDKLIF.

By sample fraction, this clone is large. V usage is TRAV29/DV5 and J usage is TRDJ1, with TRDD3 matching over 13 bases. The trim removed 0 bases at V and 7 bases at J, leaving 18 bases unmatched. The CDR3 consists of 19 residues. Germline CDR1 reads NSMFDY; CDR2 reads ISSIKDK. The CDR3 loop reads CAASALLPTGGYAAGKLIF. The DNA of the CDR3 is TGTGCAGCAAGCGCTCTGCTTCCTACTGGGGGATACGCCGCGGGTAAACTCATCTTT.

Points on this clone: This sequence may be a read error, since a much larger clone differs from it by one base. The same CDR3 is also encoded by other DNA sequences in this sample. The chain links TRDV1 to TRDJ1; D possibly corresponds to TRDD3 (6 bases). Trimming took off 5 bases at V and 5 bases at J, with 30 bases between the two ends. CDR1 TSWWSYY and CDR2 QGS come from the germline V gene. There are 19 residues in the CDR3. The CDR3 bases are TGTGCTCTTGGGAAATACAGGGGGTTCCCCATGGGAGATACGGATAAACTCATCTTT. Translated: CALGKYRGFPMGDTDKLIF.

This clone was detected only a few times. The protein given by TCRdb reflects a much larger clone and differs at residue 15 from this DNA's translation, likely from a read error; the protein shown is the DNA's translation. The chain employs TRDV1 and TRDJ1, with D perhaps matching TRDD2 (6 bases). The CDR3 runs 21 residues. The germline V gene encodes CDR1 TSWWSYY and CDR2 QGS. V was cut by 4 bases and J by 1 base, with 31 bases left in between. The CDR3 DNA reads TGTGCTCTTGGGGGCAAGGCCTTCCACACTCCTATGTCGCGGTGCACCGATAAACTCATCTTT. Translation: CALGGKAFHTPMSRCTDKLIF.

As to this clone: A far larger clone is a single base away, which makes a read error likely. Other DNA variants within this sample encode the same CDR3. The chain has TRDV1 and TRDJ1; D remains ambiguous. CDR1 and CDR2 from the germline V gene are TSWWSYY and QGS. Trimming took 3 bases from V and 0 from J, leaving 20 bases between them. CDR3 size: 18 residues. CDR3 protein: CALGERSPGLRYTDKLIF. CDR3 coding DNA: TGTGCTCTTGGGGAGCGAAGCCCGGGCCTTAGGTACACCGATAAACTCATCTTT.